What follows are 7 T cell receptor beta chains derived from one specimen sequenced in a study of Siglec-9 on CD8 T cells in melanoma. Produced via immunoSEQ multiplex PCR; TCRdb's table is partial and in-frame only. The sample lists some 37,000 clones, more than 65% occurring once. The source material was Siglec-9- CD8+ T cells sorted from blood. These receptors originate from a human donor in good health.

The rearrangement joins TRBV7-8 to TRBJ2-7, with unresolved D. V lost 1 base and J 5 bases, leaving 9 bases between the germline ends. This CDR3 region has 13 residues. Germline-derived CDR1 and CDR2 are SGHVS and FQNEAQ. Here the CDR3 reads CASSLEDLNEQYF. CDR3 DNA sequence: TGTGCCAGCAGCTTAGAGGACCTTAACGAGCAGTACTTC.

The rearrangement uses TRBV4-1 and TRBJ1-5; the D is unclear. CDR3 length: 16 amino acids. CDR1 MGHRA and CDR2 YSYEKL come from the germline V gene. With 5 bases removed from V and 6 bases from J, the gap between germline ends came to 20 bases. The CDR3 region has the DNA TGCGCCAGCAGCGTACGGGAGGAAAGATACGGTCAGCCCCAGCATTTT. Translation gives CASSVREERYGQPQHF.

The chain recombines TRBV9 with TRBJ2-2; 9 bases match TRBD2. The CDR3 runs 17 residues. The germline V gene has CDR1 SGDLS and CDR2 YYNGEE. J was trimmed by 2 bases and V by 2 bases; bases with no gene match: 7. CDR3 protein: CASSVNLGLANTGELFF. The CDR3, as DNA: TGTGCCAGCAGCGTCAACCTGGGACTAGCAAACACCGGGGAGCTGTTTTTT.

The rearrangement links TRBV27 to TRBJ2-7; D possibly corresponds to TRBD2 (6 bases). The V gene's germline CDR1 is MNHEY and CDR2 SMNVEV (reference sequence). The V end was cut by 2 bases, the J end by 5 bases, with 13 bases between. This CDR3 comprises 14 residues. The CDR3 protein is CASSLRSGINEQYF. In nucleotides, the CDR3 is TGTGCCAGCAGTTTACGTAGCGGTATCAACGAGCAGTACTTC.

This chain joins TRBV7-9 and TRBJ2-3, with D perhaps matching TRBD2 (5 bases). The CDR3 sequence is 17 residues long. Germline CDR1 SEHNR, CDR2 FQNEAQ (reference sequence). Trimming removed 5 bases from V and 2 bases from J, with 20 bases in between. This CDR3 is CASSQIASGPATDTQYF. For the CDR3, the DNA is TGTGCCAGCAGCCAAATTGCGAGCGGCCCCGCCACAGATACGCAGTATTTT. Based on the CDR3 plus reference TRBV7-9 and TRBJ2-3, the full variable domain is DTGVSQNPRHKITKRGQNVTFRCDPISEHNRLYWYRQTLGQGPEFLTYFQNEAQLEKSRLLSDRFSAERPKGSFSTLEIQRTEQGDSAMYLCASSQIASGPATDTQYFGPGTRLTVL.

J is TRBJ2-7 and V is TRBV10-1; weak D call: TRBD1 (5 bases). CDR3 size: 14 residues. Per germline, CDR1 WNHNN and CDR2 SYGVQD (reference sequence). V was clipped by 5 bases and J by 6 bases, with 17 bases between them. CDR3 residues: CASSPTANAFEQYF. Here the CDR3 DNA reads TGCGCCAGCAGTCCGACAGCGAACGCGTTCGAGCAGTACTTC.

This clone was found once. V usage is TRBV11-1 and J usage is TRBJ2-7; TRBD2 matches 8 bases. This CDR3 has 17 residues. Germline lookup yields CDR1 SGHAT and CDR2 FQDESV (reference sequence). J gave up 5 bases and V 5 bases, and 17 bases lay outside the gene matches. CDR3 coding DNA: TGTGCCAGCAGCCCTACGGCCCTAGCGGGCTACCTCAACGAGCAGTACTTC. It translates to CASSPTALAGYLNEQYF. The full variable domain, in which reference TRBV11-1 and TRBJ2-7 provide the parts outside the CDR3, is EAEVAQSPRYKITEKSQAVAFWCDPISGHATLYWYRQILGQGPELLVQFQDESVVDDSQLPKDRFSAERLKGVDSTLKIQPAELGDSAMYLCASSPTALAGYLNEQYFGPGTRLTVT.